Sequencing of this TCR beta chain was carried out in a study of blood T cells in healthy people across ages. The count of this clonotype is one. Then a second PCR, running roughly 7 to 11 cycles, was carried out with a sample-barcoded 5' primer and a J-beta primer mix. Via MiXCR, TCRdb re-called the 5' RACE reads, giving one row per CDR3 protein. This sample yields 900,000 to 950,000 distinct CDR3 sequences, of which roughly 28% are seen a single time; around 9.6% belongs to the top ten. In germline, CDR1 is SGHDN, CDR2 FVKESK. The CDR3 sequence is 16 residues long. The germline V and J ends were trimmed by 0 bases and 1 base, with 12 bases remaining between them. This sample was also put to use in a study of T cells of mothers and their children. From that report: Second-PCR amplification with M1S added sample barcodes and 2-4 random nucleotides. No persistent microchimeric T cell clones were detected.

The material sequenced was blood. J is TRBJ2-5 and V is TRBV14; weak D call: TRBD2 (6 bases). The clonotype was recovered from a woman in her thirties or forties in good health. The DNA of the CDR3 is TGTGCCAGCAGCCAAGAACTAGTGGGACTCCAAGAGACCCAGTACTTC. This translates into CASSQELVGLQETQYF.